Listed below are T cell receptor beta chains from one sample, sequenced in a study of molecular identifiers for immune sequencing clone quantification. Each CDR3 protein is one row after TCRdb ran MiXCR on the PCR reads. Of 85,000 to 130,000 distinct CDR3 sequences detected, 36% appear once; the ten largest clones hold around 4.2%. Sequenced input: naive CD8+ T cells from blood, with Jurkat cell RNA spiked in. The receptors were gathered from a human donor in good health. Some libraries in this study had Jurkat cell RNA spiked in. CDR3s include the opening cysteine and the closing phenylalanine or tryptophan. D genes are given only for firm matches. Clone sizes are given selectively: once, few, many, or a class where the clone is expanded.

CASSQHSGMTPATQYF | TGTGCCAGCAGTCAACATAGCGGGATGACTCCAGCTACGCAGTATTTT | TRBD2 | TRBJ2-3 | once | TRBV2
CASSYIDSNQPQHF | TGTGCCAGCAGTTATATTGATAGCAATCAGCCCCAGCATTTT | NA | TRBJ1-5 | few | TRBV6-2/TRBV6-3
CASSFSFGTGEETQYF | TGTGCCAGCAGTTTTTCATTCGGGACAGGGGAAGAGACCCAGTACTTC | TRBD1 | TRBJ2-5 | few | TRBV27
CASSLSGFTDTQYF | TGTGCCAGCAGTTTATCCGGGTTCACAGATACGCAGTATTTT | NA | TRBJ2-3 | NA | TRBV27
CASSPGFRVEETQYF | TGTGCCAGCTCACCAGGCTTTAGGGTCGAAGAGACCCAGTACTTC | NA | TRBJ2-5 | few | TRBV18
CASLLGGQIDTQYF | TGCGCCAGCCTCCTGGGGGGTCAAATAGATACGCAGTATTTT | NA | TRBJ2-3 | NA | TRBV10-2
CASGTSGSLESYNEQFF | TGTGCCAGCGGGACTAGCGGGAGCCTTGAGTCCTACAATGAGCAGTTCTTC | TRBD2 | TRBJ2-1 | NA | TRBV28
CASSVEPDEQFF | TGTGCCAGCAGCGTAGAGCCCGATGAGCAGTTCTTC | NA | TRBJ2-1 | many | TRBV9
CSAGDRRTGRADTQYF | TGCAGTGCTGGCGACCGTCGGACAGGGAGGGCAGATACGCAGTATTTT | NA | TRBJ2-3 | few | TRBV20-1
CASSFRDSSTDTQYF | TGTGCCAGCAGTTTCCGGGACAGTAGCACAGATACGCAGTATTTT | TRBD1 | TRBJ2-3 | many | TRBV28
CASSSGSGLTDTQYF | TGTGCCAGCAGCTCGGGTTCCGGGCTCACAGATACGCAGTATTTT | NA | TRBJ2-3 | few | TRBV5-3
CSVYVTGGGGVSGYTF | TGCAGCGTTTATGTAACAGGGGGCGGAGGTGTGAGTGGCTACACCTTC | TRBD1 | TRBJ1-2 | few | TRBV29-1
CASSEKGHGYF | TGTGCCAGCAGTGAAAAGGGGCACGGGTACTTC | NA | TRBJ2-7 | NA | TRBV2
CASNPTGFNSPLHF | TGTGCCAGCAATCCGACAGGGTTTAATTCACCCCTCCACTTT | TRBD1 | TRBJ1-6 | NA | TRBV12-3/TRBV12-4
CASSLTGREVGEQFF | TGTGCCAGCAGCTTAACCGGACGGGAGGTGGGTGAGCAGTTCTTC | TRBD2 | TRBJ2-1 | once | TRBV7-3
CASSPIPGDYYYEQYF | TGTGCCAGCAGTCCTATTCCCGGGGACTACTACTACGAGCAGTACTTC | TRBD2 | TRBJ2-7 | many | TRBV28
CARSIDGLAGENEQFF | TGTGCCAGAAGTATAGACGGACTAGCGGGAGAGAATGAGCAGTTCTTC | TRBD2 | TRBJ2-1 | NA | TRBV19
CASSQPYSGLEETQYF | TGCGCCAGCAGCCAGCCCTACTCCGGGCTGGAAGAGACCCAGTACTTC | NA | TRBJ2-5 | NA | TRBV4-1
CASLGLAGPLAKNIQYF | TGTGCCAGCCTCGGACTAGCGGGGCCGCTGGCCAAAAACATTCAGTACTTC | TRBD2 | TRBJ2-4 | many | TRBV28
CASSPRTGFDEKLFF | TGTGCCAGCAGTCCCCGGACAGGGTTTGACGAAAAACTGTTTTTT | TRBD1 | TRBJ1-4 | NA | TRBV12-3/TRBV12-4
CASSLGATEAFF | TGTGCCAGCAGTTTAGGGGCGACTGAAGCTTTCTTT | NA | TRBJ1-1 | many | TRBV12-3/TRBV12-4
CASRLPRPQHF | TGTGCCAGCAGACTGCCTCGGCCCCAGCATTTT | NA | TRBJ1-5 | NA | TRBV28
CSVAGQGRLYEQYF | TGCAGCGTTGCGGGCCAGGGGCGACTCTACGAGCAGTACTTC | NA | TRBJ2-7 | many | TRBV29-1
CASSPGRKTQYF | TGTGCCAGCAGCCCCGGCCGAAAGACCCAGTACTTC | NA | TRBJ2-5 | NA | TRBV11-2
CASSQVGHLSESSGANVLTF | TGCGCCAGCAGCCAAGTAGGACATCTATCTGAAAGCTCTGGGGCCAACGTCCTGACTTTC | NA | TRBJ2-6 | NA | TRBV4-1
CASSGYGQGGAYEQYF | TGTGCCAGCAGCGGATACGGACAGGGAGGGGCCTACGAGCAGTACTTC | NA | TRBJ2-7 | few | TRBV11-2
CSAPGTSGTYEQFF | TGCAGTGCTCCCGGGACTAGCGGGACGTATGAGCAGTTCTTC | TRBD2 | TRBJ2-1 | NA | TRBV20-1
CASRPRTGGPYEQYF | TGTGCCAGCAGACCTCGGACAGGGGGCCCCTACGAGCAGTACTTC | TRBD1 | TRBJ2-7 | few | TRBV6-2/TRBV6-3
CASSYSGQGAYEQYF | TGTGCCAGCAGTTACTCCGGACAGGGGGCTTACGAGCAGTACTTC | TRBD1 | TRBJ2-7 | NA | TRBV6-5
CASSLPGGALTEAFF | TGTGCCAGCAGCCTTCCAGGGGGCGCGTTAACTGAAGCTTTCTTT | TRBD1 | TRBJ1-1 | NA | TRBV7-6
CASSISVLAGGYEQYF | TGTGCCAGCAGCATTAGCGTTTTGGCGGGAGGCTACGAGCAGTACTTC | TRBD2 | TRBJ2-7 | NA | TRBV4-2
CASSLATYEQYF | TGTGCCAGCAGTTTAGCAACCTACGAGCAGTACTTC | NA | TRBJ2-7 | many | TRBV12-3/TRBV12-4
CASSSIGGRTNTEAFF | TGTGCCAGCAGCTCAATTGGTGGACGGACCAACACTGAAGCTTTCTTT | NA | TRBJ1-1 | many | TRBV13
CASSVGAGSYNEQFF | TGTGCCAGCAGCGTAGGAGCCGGCTCCTACAATGAGCAGTTCTTC | NA | TRBJ2-1 | NA | TRBV9
CASSLGGRGLQETQYF | TGTGCCAGCAGTTTAGGCGGCAGGGGGCTCCAAGAGACCCAGTACTTC | TRBD1 | TRBJ2-5 | NA | TRBV12-3/TRBV12-4
CASSQDRDRPYEQYF | TGCGCCAGCAGCCAAGACCGGGACAGACCTTACGAGCAGTACTTC | TRBD1 | TRBJ2-7 | NA | TRBV4-3
CASGEGRGPNNEQFF | TGTGCCAGCGGGGAGGGCAGGGGGCCGAACAATGAGCAGTTCTTC | NA | TRBJ2-1 | once | TRBV2
CASSFGTGTNTIYF | TGTGCCAGCAGCTTCGGGACAGGGACAAACACCATATATTTT | TRBD1 | TRBJ1-3 | many | TRBV5-4
CASSLYETYEQYF | TGTGCCAGCAGCTTATACGAAACCTACGAGCAGTACTTC | NA | TRBJ2-7 | many | TRBV7-6
CATSEWDRARRQPQHF | TGTGCCACCAGTGAATGGGACAGGGCTCGTCGGCAGCCCCAGCATTTT | TRBD1 | TRBJ1-5 | NA | TRBV24-1
CARTNTGELFF | TGTGCCAGAACGAACACCGGGGAGCTGTTTTTT | NA | TRBJ2-2 | NA | TRBV7-2
CASSSTERNTEAFF | TGTGCCAGCAGTTCCACAGAGAGGAACACTGAAGCTTTCTTT | NA | TRBJ1-1 | many | TRBV12-3/TRBV12-4
CASSYSGRPLSYEQYF | TGTGCCAGCAGCTATAGCGGGAGGCCCCTCTCCTACGAGCAGTACTTC | TRBD2 | TRBJ2-7 | few | TRBV7-2
CASSSKGANAGELFF | TGTGCCAGCAGCTCGAAGGGGGCGAATGCCGGGGAGCTGTTTTTT | TRBD1 | TRBJ2-2 | many | TRBV11-2
CSAGAYTVTDTQYF | TGCAGTGCAGGTGCTTACACAGTCACAGATACGCAGTATTTT | NA | TRBJ2-3 | once | TRBV20-1
CASSERTFSSYEQYF | TGTGCCAGCAGTGAAAGGACTTTCAGCTCCTACGAGCAGTACTTC | NA | TRBJ2-7 | few | TRBV6-1
CASRTLGMEQYF | TGTGCCAGCCGGACGCTCGGCATGGAGCAGTACTTC | NA | TRBJ2-7 | NA | TRBV6-1
CARSLELEAGELFF | TGTGCCCGCAGCTTAGAACTAGAGGCCGGGGAGCTGTTTTTT | NA | TRBJ2-2 | once | TRBV7-6
CASQDPSGTDTQYF | TGTGCCAGCCAGGATCCCTCGGGCACAGATACGCAGTATTTT | NA | TRBJ2-3 | many | TRBV28
CASSLAYSGMNTEAFF | TGTGCCAGCAGCTTAGCGTATTCAGGCATGAACACTGAAGCTTTCTTT | NA | TRBJ1-1 | few | TRBV7-6
CASMGGADTQYF | TGTGCCAGCATGGGGGGAGCAGATACGCAGTATTTT | NA | TRBJ2-3 | many | TRBV12-3/TRBV12-4
CSVEPGNTEAFF | TGCAGCGTTGAACCAGGGAACACTGAAGCTTTCTTT | NA | TRBJ1-1 | NA | TRBV29-1
CASSQDGLGVYNEQVF | TGCGCCAGCAGCCAAGATGGTCTGGGGGTGTACAATGAGCAGGTCTTC | NA | TRBJ2-1 | once | TRBV4-3
CASSGPVQETQYF | TGTGCCAGCAGCGGCCCGGTCCAAGAGACCCAGTACTTC | NA | TRBJ2-5 | many | TRBV2
CSARTYNEQFF | TGCAGTGCTAGAACGTACAATGAGCAGTTCTTC | NA | TRBJ2-1 | once | TRBV20-1